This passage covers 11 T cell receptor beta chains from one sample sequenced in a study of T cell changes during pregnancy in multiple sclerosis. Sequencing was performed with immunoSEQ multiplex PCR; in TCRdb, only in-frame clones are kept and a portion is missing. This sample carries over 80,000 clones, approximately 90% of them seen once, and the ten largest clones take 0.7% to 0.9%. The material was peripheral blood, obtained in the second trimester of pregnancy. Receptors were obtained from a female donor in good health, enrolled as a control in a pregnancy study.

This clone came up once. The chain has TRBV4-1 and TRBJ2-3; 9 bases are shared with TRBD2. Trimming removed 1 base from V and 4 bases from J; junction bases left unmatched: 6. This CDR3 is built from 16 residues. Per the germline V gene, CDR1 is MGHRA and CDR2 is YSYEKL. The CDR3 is CASSQVEVAGADTQYF. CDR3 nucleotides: TGCGCCAGCAGCCAAGTGGAAGTAGCGGGAGCAGATACGCAGTATTTT.

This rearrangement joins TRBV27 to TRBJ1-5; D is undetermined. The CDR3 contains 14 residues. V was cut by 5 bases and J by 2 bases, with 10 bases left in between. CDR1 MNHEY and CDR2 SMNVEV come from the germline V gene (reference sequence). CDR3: CASSKAGGNQPQHF. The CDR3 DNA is TGTGCCAGCAGTAAAGCTGGTGGCAATCAGCCCCAGCATTTT.

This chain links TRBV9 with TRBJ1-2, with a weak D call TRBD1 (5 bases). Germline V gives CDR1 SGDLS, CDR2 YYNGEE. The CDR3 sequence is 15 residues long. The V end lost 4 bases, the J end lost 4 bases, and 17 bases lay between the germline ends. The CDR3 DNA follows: TGTGCCAGCAGCCCTTCCGCGACAGACCCCTATGGCTACACCTTC. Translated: CASSPSATDPYGYTF.

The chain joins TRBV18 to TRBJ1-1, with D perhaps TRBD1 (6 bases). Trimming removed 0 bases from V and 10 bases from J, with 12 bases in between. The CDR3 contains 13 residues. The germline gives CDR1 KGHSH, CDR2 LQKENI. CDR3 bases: TGTGCCAGCTCACCACCACCCGGCAGGGGAGCTTTCTTT. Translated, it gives CASSPPPGRGAFF.

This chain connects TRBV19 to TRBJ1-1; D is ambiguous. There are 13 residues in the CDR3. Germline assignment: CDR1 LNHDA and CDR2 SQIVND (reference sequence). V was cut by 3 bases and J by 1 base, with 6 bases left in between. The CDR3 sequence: CASSISKNTEAFF. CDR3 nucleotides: TGTGCCAGTAGTATCAGTAAGAACACTGAAGCTTTCTTT.

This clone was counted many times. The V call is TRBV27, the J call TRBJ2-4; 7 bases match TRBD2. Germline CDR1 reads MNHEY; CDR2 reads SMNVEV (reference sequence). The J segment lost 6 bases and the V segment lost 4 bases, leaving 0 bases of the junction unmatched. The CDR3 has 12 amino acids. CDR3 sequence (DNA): TGTGCCAGCAGTTCTAGCGGAAACATTCAGTACTTC. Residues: CASSSSGNIQYF.

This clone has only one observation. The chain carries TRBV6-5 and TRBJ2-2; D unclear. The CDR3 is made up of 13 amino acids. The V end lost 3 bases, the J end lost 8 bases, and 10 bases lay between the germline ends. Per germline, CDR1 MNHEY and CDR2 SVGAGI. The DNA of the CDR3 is TGTGCCAGCAGTTATGAGGTGAAAGGGGAGCTGTTTTTT. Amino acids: CASSYEVKGELFF.

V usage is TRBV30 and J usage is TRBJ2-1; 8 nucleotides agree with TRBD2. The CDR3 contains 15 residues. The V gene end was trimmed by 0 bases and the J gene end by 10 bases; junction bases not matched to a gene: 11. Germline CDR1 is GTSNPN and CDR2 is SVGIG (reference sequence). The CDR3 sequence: CAWSVGSGRATEQFF. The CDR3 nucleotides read TGTGCCTGGAGTGTAGGGAGCGGGAGAGCTACGGAGCAGTTCTTC.

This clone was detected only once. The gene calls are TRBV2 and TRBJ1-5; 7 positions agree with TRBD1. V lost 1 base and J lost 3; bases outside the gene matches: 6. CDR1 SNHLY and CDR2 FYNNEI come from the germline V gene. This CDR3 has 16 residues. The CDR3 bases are TGTGCCAGCAGTGAAGAACAGGGGAGGAACAATCAGCCCCAGCATTTT. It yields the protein CASSEEQGRNNQPQHF.

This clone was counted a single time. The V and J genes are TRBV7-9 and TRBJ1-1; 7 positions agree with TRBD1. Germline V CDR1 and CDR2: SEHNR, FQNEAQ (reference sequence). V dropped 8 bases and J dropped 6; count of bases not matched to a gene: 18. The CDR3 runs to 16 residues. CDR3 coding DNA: TGTGCCAGCGATCAAAGACAGGGTGGGTTAACCGCTGAAGCTTTCTTT. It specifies CASDQRQGGLTAEAFF. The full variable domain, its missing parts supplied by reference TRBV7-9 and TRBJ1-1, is DTGVSQNPRHKITKRGQNVTFRCDPISEHNRLYWYRQTLGQGPEFLTYFQNEAQLEKSRLLSDRFSAERPKGSFSTLEIQRTEQGDSAMYLCASDQRQGGLTAEAFFGQGTRLTVV.

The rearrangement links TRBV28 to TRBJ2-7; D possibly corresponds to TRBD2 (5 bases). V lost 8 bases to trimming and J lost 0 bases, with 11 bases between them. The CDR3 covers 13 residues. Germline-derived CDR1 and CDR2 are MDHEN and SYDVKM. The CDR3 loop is CASLDTSSYEQYF. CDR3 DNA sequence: TGTGCCAGCCTTGACACTAGCTCCTACGAGCAGTACTTC.